The sequence of this T cell receptor (beta chain) was determined in a study of regulatory T cells in long-lasting Graves disease. Investigators prepared the TCR beta libraries by applying iRepertoire HTBI primers and Arm-PCR of CDR3 regions. TCRdb passed the multiplex PCR reads through MiXCR, listing each CDR3 protein once. The sample lists 550,000 to 600,000 distinct CDR3 sequences, roughly 15% occurring once. Time point reported: newly diagnosed GD, antithyroid drugs for less than 3 months. RNA isolated from PBMCs was used to make the TCR library. From germline, CDR1 is MNHNS and CDR2 SASEGT. The CDR3 has 14 amino acids. On this clonotype: A read error may be the cause here, since a much bigger clone is one base away.

This sample was shared with a second study, whose subject was T cells in Graves' hyperthyroidism and ophthalmopathy.

This clonotype was sampled from a man younger than 35 with Graves disease. This specimen was peripheral blood mononuclear cells (PBMCs), taken at new diagnosis, from a patient treated with antithyroid drugs. The chain combines TRBV6-1 with TRBJ2-5; D may be TRBD2 (5 bases). The CDR3 region is CASSVVDGINEQSF. DNA of the CDR3: TGTGCCAGCAGTGTAGTGGACGGGATAAATGAGCAGTCCTTC.